This TCR beta chain was observed in a study of blood T cell repertoires in COVID-19. Germline loops: CDR1 KGHSH, CDR2 LQKENI. The CDR3 loop spans 16 amino acids. The germline V and J ends were trimmed by 0 bases and 0 bases, with 8 bases remaining between them. Per the authors' pipeline: Nucleated cell number was recorded as an estimate derived from reference gene primer amplification. Assay: immunoSEQ multiplex PCR; the TCRdb copy retains only in-frame clones and omits some. That table gives V, J and clone size, and the DNA gave D and trimming. Counted here are hundreds of thousands of clones, roughly nine tenths occurring once; the ten biggest clones make up approximately 8%. Study members were between about 18 and 95 years old and lived in approximately 25 US regions. Participants' own reports of clinical history determined their cohort assignment.

Sequenced sample: PBMCs or T cells enriched from blood (not recorded which). The gene calls are TRBV18 and TRBJ1-4; D uncertain. The TCR originated in a woman aged 60-75 years who had recovered from COVID-19. The CDR3 nucleotides are TGTGCCAGCTCACCACCGAGGGCAGCAACTAATGAAAAACTGTTTTTT. Protein product: CASSPPRAATNEKLFF. The full variable domain, in which reference TRBV18 and TRBJ1-4 provide the parts outside the CDR3, is NAGVMQNPRHLVRRRGQEARLRCSPMKGHSHVYWYRQLPEEGLKFMVYLQKENIIDESGMPKERFSAEFPKEGPSILRIQQVVRGDSAAYFCASSPPRAATNEKLFFGSGTQLSVL.